The 30 T cell receptor beta chains reported below all come from one sample, sequenced in a study of blood T cell repertoires in COVID-19. Libraries were prepared by immunoSEQ multiplex PCR; TCRdb keeps only in-frame clonotypes and omits some of them. This sample carries just over 95,000 clones, about nine tenths of them seen once, and the ten largest clones take over 4.5%. The material sequenced was peripheral blood. These TCRs come from a man in his fifties with acute or convalescent COVID-19.

The chain carries TRBV5-1 and TRBJ1-3; 8 nucleotides match TRBD1. The V and J ends lost 0 bases and 0 bases, in that order; junction bases with no gene match: 2. The CDR3 is 16 amino acids. Germline CDR1 is SGHRS and CDR2 is YFSETQ. CDR3 sequence (DNA): TGCGCCAGCAGCTTGGCAGGGGGCTCCTCTGGAAACACCATATATTTT. Residues: CASSLAGGSSGNTIYF.

The chain carries TRBV9 and TRBJ2-2; a weak D match, TRBD1 (5 bases). Trimming removed 0 bases from V and 8 bases from J, with 14 bases in between. The CDR3 contains 15 residues. The germline CDR1 and CDR2 sequences are SGDLS and YYNGEE. The DNA of the CDR3 is TGTGCCAGCAGCGTAGGTGGGGCTCTACTTGGGGAGCTGTTTTTT. This translates into CASSVGGALLGELFF.

The chain employs TRBV6-2 or TRBV6-3 and TRBJ2-7; 10 bases match TRBD2. Trimming took 6 bases from V and 5 from J; bases not matched to a gene: 10. The germline V gene encodes CDR1 MNHEY and CDR2 SVGEGT. This CDR3 is built from 15 residues. The CDR3 region is CASSSPLAGLDEQYF. The CDR3 nucleotides are TGTGCCAGCAGCTCCCCACTAGCGGGATTGGACGAGCAGTACTTC.

The chain combines TRBV4-3 with TRBJ2-2; 8 bases align to TRBD2. In germline, CDR1 is LGHNA, CDR2 YSLEER. V gave up 0 bases and J gave up 1 base; unmatched junction bases: 7. This CDR3 is 18 amino acids long. CDR3 coding DNA: TGCGCCAGCAGCCAAGATATAAGCGGGAGAGAGAACACCGGGGAGCTGTTTTTT. Encoded protein: CASSQDISGRENTGELFF.

This chain connects TRBV21-1 to TRBJ2-1; TRBD2, as called in the table, went unchecked against the DNA. TRBV21-1 constitutes a pseudogene. This CDR3 contains 20 residues. The CDR3, as DNA: TGTGCCAGCAGCACGACCTTAGCGGGAGCCTCATTTTTTCGCTTAAATGAGCAGTTCTTC. Translation: CASSTTLAGASFFRLNEQFF.

The V call is TRBV7-2, the J call TRBJ1-4; D uncertain. The length of the CDR3 is 15 residues. The ends were cut back, 3 bases at V and 7 bases at J, with 15 bases in the middle. Germline values: CDR1 SGHTA, CDR2 FQGNSA. The CDR3 DNA reads TGTGCCAGCAGCTTCGGTTTTGGGAGTACTGAAAAACTGTTTTTT. The encoded protein is CASSFGFGSTEKLFF.

The chain has TRBV11-3 and TRBJ1-2; 12 positions agree with TRBD1. V lost 1 base, J lost 4 bases, and 1 base stayed unmatched. Germline-derived CDR1 and CDR2 are SGHNT and YENEEA. This CDR3 has 15 amino acids. CDR3 in DNA: TGTGCCAGCAGCTTAGTGGGACAGGGGGCCTATGGCTACACCTTC. Translated, it gives CASSLVGQGAYGYTF.

J is TRBJ2-7 and V is TRBV12-3 or TRBV12-4; 9 bases align to TRBD2. The CDR3 runs 11 residues. Unmatched junction bases numbered 4, after V lost 4 bases and J lost 12 bases. The CDR3 loop is CASSSAGGLYF. The CDR3 nucleotides read TGTGCCAGCAGTTCCGCGGGAGGGCTGTACTTC.

The rearrangement links TRBV7-9 to TRBJ1-1, with 8 bases that match TRBD1. Trimming took 5 bases from V and 5 from J; bases not matched to a gene: 7. Germline V gives CDR1 SEHNR, CDR2 FQNEAQ (reference sequence). The CDR3 loop spans 14 amino acids. The CDR3 region has the DNA TGTGCCAGCAGCCCCGGACAGGGCGGGACTGAAGCTTTCTTT. This sequence encodes CASSPGQGGTEAFF.

The V gene is TRBV6-6, the J gene TRBJ2-7, with 13 bases that match TRBD2. Trimming cost V 7 bases and J 5 bases; bases outside gene matches: 11. CDR1 and CDR2 from the germline V gene are MNHNY and SVGAGI (reference sequence). This CDR3 spans 16 amino acids. CDR3 in amino acids: CASTFRTSGRGNEQYF. DNA for the CDR3: TGTGCCAGCACTTTCCGGACTAGCGGGAGAGGGAACGAGCAGTACTTC.

The CDR3 protein is CATSRDRTYEQYF. CDR3 in DNA: TGTGCCACCAGCAGAGACAGAACCTACGAGCAGTACTTC. The chain employs TRBV15 and TRBJ2-7; D not resolved. V lost 0 bases and J lost 2, with 5 bases in between. The CDR3 totals 13 residues. Germline V gene data show CDR1 as LNHNV and CDR2 as YYDKDF (reference sequence).

Only one count was recorded for this clone. The chain uses TRBV4-1 and TRBJ1-1, with 7 bases aligning to TRBD1. This CDR3 region has 16 residues. Germline CDR1 and CDR2: MGHRA and YSYEKL. With 5 bases clipped from V and 1 base from J, the junction kept 10 bases outside the gene matches. DNA for the CDR3: TGCGCCAGCAGCGACCCAGGGGGTAGGGGGAACACTGAAGCTTTCTTT. It yields the protein CASSDPGGRGNTEAFF.

The V and J genes are TRBV5-5 and TRBJ2-5; 13 bases align to TRBD2. V shed 4 bases and J 3 bases; nucleotides not matched to a gene: 3. CDR3 size: 15 residues. Per germline, CDR1 SGHKS and CDR2 YYEKEE (reference sequence). The CDR3 coding sequence is TGTGCCAGCAGCGCCGGACTAGCGGGAGAAGAGACCCAGTACTTC. Protein: CASSAGLAGEETQYF.

This sequence joins TRBV12-3 or TRBV12-4 and TRBJ1-1; D not certain. Trimming left V 3 bases short and J 5 bases short, with 10 bases between. The CDR3 extends over 13 amino acids. As DNA, the CDR3 is TGTGCCAGCAGTTTGAGGACGGGAACTGAAGCTTTCTTT. It is translated as CASSLRTGTEAFF.

The gene calls are TRBV18 and TRBJ1-1; D is perhaps TRBD1 (6 bases). Germline CDR1 reads KGHSH; CDR2 reads LQKENI. Deletions cut 2 bases from V and 2 bases from J, with 15 bases between. CDR3 length: 16 amino acids. The DNA of the CDR3 is TGTGCCAGCTCACCATATGAGGGGACATTCAACACTGAAGCTTTCTTT. It specifies CASSPYEGTFNTEAFF. Full variable domain (outside the CDR3, taken from reference TRBV18 and TRBJ1-1): NAGVMQNPRHLVRRRGQEARLRCSPMKGHSHVYWYRQLPEEGLKFMVYLQKENIIDESGMPKERFSAEFPKEGPSILRIQQVVRGDSAAYFCASSPYEGTFNTEAFFGQGTRLTVV.

The chain has TRBV6-5 and TRBJ2-3; D is uncertain. Germline-derived CDR1 and CDR2 are MNHEY and SVGAGI. The CDR3 runs to 11 residues. Trimming removed 7 bases from V and 4 bases from J, with 6 bases in between. The CDR3 DNA reads as TGTGCCAGCACCTCGGCAGATACGCAGTATTTT. It is translated as CASTSADTQYF.

The chain combines TRBV18 with TRBJ2-7; the D gene is possibly TRBD1 (5 bases). Germline V CDR1 and CDR2: KGHSH, LQKENI. The CDR3 is made up of 15 amino acids. Trimming removed 0 bases from V and 3 bases from J, with 12 bases in between. Written as DNA, the CDR3 is TGTGCCAGCTCACCACCGGGCCAGGGTATCTACGAGCAGTACTTC. Encoded protein: CASSPPGQGIYEQYF.

V gene TRBV6-5 combines with J gene TRBJ1-5; 9 bases align to TRBD1. J was trimmed by 7 bases and V by 9 bases; bases with no gene match: 13. The CDR3 contains 15 residues. Germline-derived CDR1 and CDR2 are MNHEY and SVGAGI. CDR3 coding DNA: TGTGCCAGTGAATCCACCGGGACAGGGTACCAGCCCCAGCATTTT. It is translated as CASESTGTGYQPQHF.

This clone was seen a single time. The chain couples TRBV7-8 to TRBJ2-7; TRBD2 matches at 7 bases. The germline gives CDR1 SGHVS, CDR2 FQNEAQ. This CDR3 contains 14 residues. Losses at the gene ends were 6 bases for V and 5 bases for J; bases not matched to a gene: 10. Written as DNA, the CDR3 is TGTGCCAGCAGTCAATGGCGCGGGGGAGACGAGCAGTACTTC. It is translated as CASSQWRGGDEQYF.

This chain connects TRBV5-1 to TRBJ2-7; 8 bases agree with TRBD1. Per the germline V gene, CDR1 is SGHRS and CDR2 is YFSETQ. There are 14 residues in the CDR3. Trimming at V came to 4 bases and at J to 4 bases, leaving 7 bases not matched to a gene. The CDR3 DNA follows: TGCGCCAGCAGCCTGCAGGGGGCGAGATACGAGCAGTACTTC. Protein: CASSLQGARYEQYF.

This clone was seen a handful of times. Additional DNA sequences in this sample encode the identical CDR3. The CDR3 here is CASSQGQDSNQPQHF. CDR3 bases: TGTGCCAGCAGCCAAGGGCAGGATAGCAATCAGCCCCAGCATTTT. The V gene is TRBV3-1 (or the pseudogene TRBV3-2), the J gene TRBJ1-5; D ambiguous. The CDR3 has 15 amino acids. V lost 1 base and J lost 0, with 7 bases in between. Germline V gene sequence: CDR1 LGHDT, CDR2 YNNKEL (reference sequence).

The genes are TRBV27 and TRBJ1-2; D ambiguous. The CDR3 has 13 residues. Germline CDR1 and CDR2: MNHEY and SMNVEV (reference sequence). Trimming left V 3 bases short and J 2 bases short, with 7 bases between. CDR3 bases: TGTGCCAGCAGTTTCAGTTTGAACTATGGCTACACCTTC. Its translation is CASSFSLNYGYTF.

The J gene is TRBJ2-3, the V gene TRBV7-2; 10 nucleotides match TRBD2. This CDR3 is 14 amino acids long. After removal of 4 bases from V and 5 bases from J, the junction contained 3 bases not matched to a gene. In germline, CDR1 is SGHTA, CDR2 FQGNSA. The CDR3 here is CASSSSGSGDTQYF. The CDR3 DNA follows: TGTGCCAGCAGCTCTAGCGGGAGTGGAGATACGCAGTATTTT.

V and J are TRBV6-5 and TRBJ1-3; the match to TRBD1 covers 7 bases. Losses at the gene ends were 0 bases for V and 8 bases for J; bases not matched to a gene: 7. Germline CDR1 reads MNHEY; CDR2 reads SVGAGI. The CDR3 totals 15 residues. The CDR3: CASSYSKGQSYTIYF. The CDR3 DNA reads TGTGCCAGCAGTTACTCGAAGGGACAGAGCTACACCATATATTTT.

This chain uses TRBV25-1 with TRBJ2-7; 11 bases agree with TRBD1. V lost 3 bases to trimming and J lost 5 bases; unmatched junction nucleotides: 3. Looked up from germline, CDR1 is MGHDK and CDR2 is SYGVNS. The CDR3 is 14 residues long. This CDR3 is CASSDWDRGDEQYF. CDR3 DNA sequence: TGTGCCAGCAGTGATTGGGACAGGGGGGACGAGCAGTACTTC.

The J gene is TRBJ2-5, the V gene TRBV30; 10 nucleotides align to TRBD2. The V and J ends lost 3 bases and 4 bases, in that order; junction bases with no gene match: 5. CDR3 length: 14 amino acids. The V gene's germline CDR1 is GTSNPN and CDR2 SVGIG (reference sequence). The CDR3 sequence: CAWRSAGGLETQYF. In DNA, the CDR3 is TGTGCCTGGAGGTCAGCGGGAGGGTTAGAGACCCAGTACTTC.

This sequence joins TRBV9 and TRBJ2-1; 9 bases are shared with TRBD2. The J segment lost 8 bases and the V segment lost 3 bases, leaving 9 bases of the junction unmatched. Germline V CDR1 and CDR2: SGDLS, YYNGEE. The CDR3 runs to 15 residues. The CDR3 protein is CASSEMLAGMHEQFF. DNA of the CDR3: TGTGCCAGCAGCGAGATGCTAGCGGGAATGCATGAGCAGTTCTTC.

The rearrangement joins TRBV7-8 to TRBJ2-7, with D unresolved. CDR1 SGHVS and CDR2 FQNEAQ come from the germline V gene. The CDR3 covers 14 residues. V was pared by 1 base and J by 0 bases, with 7 bases between. The CDR3 loop is CASSLGHGSYEQYF. The CDR3 DNA follows: TGTGCCAGCAGCTTAGGACACGGCTCCTACGAGCAGTACTTC.

V is TRBV6-1 and J is TRBJ1-2; TRBD1 is a possible D gene (6 bases). The CDR3 consists of 16 residues. With 2 bases removed from V and 6 bases from J, the gap between germline ends came to 19 bases. The V gene's germline CDR1 is MNHNS and CDR2 SASEGT. This CDR3 is CASSESRQVATDGYTF. The CDR3 nucleotides read TGTGCCAGCAGTGAAAGTAGACAGGTAGCAACGGATGGCTACACCTTC.

This clone occurred once. V gene TRBV7-2 combines with J gene TRBJ2-7; TRBD1 agrees at 8 bases. Germline V gene lookup returns CDR1 SGHTA and CDR2 FQGNSA. The V gene end was trimmed by 1 base and the J gene end by 2 bases; junction bases not matched to a gene: 7. The CDR3 is 16 amino acids. For the CDR3, the DNA is TGTGCCAGCAGCTTAGGGGCAGGGGGCCGGACCTACGAGCAGTACTTC. It translates to CASSLGAGGRTYEQYF.